Below, 32 T cell receptor beta chains from the same sample are listed, as sequenced in a study of blood T cells in healthy people across ages. Next came a second PCR, run for about 7 to 12 cycles, which used a sample-barcoded 5' primer along with a J-beta primer mix. From the 5' RACE reads, TCRdb called clonotypes with MiXCR, one entry per CDR3 protein. Of over a million distinct CDR3 sequences listed, around 43% are singletons. What was sequenced was blood. The receptors originated from a woman between 55 and 75 years old in good health.

The gene calls are TRBV6-5 and TRBJ1-5; 7 bases match TRBD1. Looked up from germline, CDR1 is MNHEY and CDR2 is SVGAGI. This CDR3 contains 19 residues. V was clipped by 3 bases and J by 0 bases; unmatched bases: 14. CDR3 sequence (DNA): TGTGCCAGCAGTTATAGCGAGAGGGACAGTCCCTATAGCAATCAGCCCCAGCATTTT. Its translation: CASSYSERDSPYSNQPQHF.

This clonotype was seen only a few times. The J gene is TRBJ2-3, the V gene TRBV7-2; 12 bases line up with TRBD2. This CDR3 is built from 16 residues. In germline, CDR1 is SGHTA, CDR2 FQGNSA. The V and J ends lost 4 bases and 7 bases, in that order; junction bases with no gene match: 9. The CDR3 DNA is TGTGCCAGCAGCTCGAGGACTAGCGGGGAGAGGTATACGCAGTATTTT. Amino acids: CASSSRTSGERYTQYF.

V gene TRBV27 combines with J gene TRBJ2-1, with D possibly matching TRBD1 (6 bases). Trimming cost V 5 bases and J 9 bases, with 8 bases left between them. The CDR3 loop spans 11 amino acids. Germline V gene lookup returns CDR1 MNHEY and CDR2 SMNVEV (reference sequence). The CDR3 DNA sequence: TGTGCCAGCAGTACAGGGTGTGAGCAGTTCTTC. Its protein is CASSTGCEQFF.

CDR3 residues: CASSQTGTGYYEQYF. As DNA, the CDR3 is TGTGCCAGCAGCCAAACCGGGACAGGGTACTACGAGCAGTACTTC. The chain links TRBV14 to TRBJ2-4; 9 bases fit TRBD1. The J call may be in error: the DNA end matches TRBJ2-7 better. Looked up from germline, CDR1 is SGHDN and CDR2 is FVKESK. The CDR3 sequence is 15 residues long.

The rearrangement uses TRBV20-1 and TRBJ1-1; no reliable D call. The CDR3 contains 14 residues. Trimming removed 1 base at V and 3 bases at J, with 12 bases between. The germline V gene encodes CDR1 DFQATT and CDR2 SNEGSKA (reference sequence). The CDR3 coding sequence is TGCAGTGCTAGAGTTGGGAACCTGGACACTGAAGCTTTCTTT. It specifies CSARVGNLDTEAFF.

The V gene is TRBV4-1, the J gene TRBJ2-3; possibly TRBD2 for D (5 bases). The CDR3 covers 18 residues. Germline-derived CDR1 and CDR2 are MGHRA and YSYEKL. Trimming left V 2 bases short and J 1 base short, with 19 bases between. CDR3 nucleotide sequence: TGCGCCAGCAGCCAATTTAGGGCGGGCGCCCGCGGCACAGATACGCAGTATTTT. This translates into CASSQFRAGARGTDTQYF.

This chain connects TRBV2 to TRBJ2-4; 14 bases match TRBD2. The better agreement between TRBJ2-7 and the DNA end casts doubt on the J call. CDR3 size: 20 residues. CDR1 is SNHLY, CDR2 FYNNEI, per germline. CDR3 in amino acids: CASSEAPGLAGESLFGEQYF. DNA for the CDR3: TGTGCCAGCAGTGAAGCGCCGGGACTAGCGGGAGAGTCCCTATTCGGCGAGCAGTACTTC.

J is TRBJ2-5 and V is TRBV11-2, with unresolved D. The end of the DNA fits TRBJ2-7 better, so the J call may be wrong. CDR1 is SGHAT, CDR2 FQNNGV, per germline. This CDR3 has 13 amino acids. The CDR3 region is CASREGGRYEQYF. The CDR3 region has the DNA TGTGCCAGCAGGGAAGGTGGGCGCTACGAGCAGTACTTC.

This clonotype was detected a few times. This chain connects TRBV12-3 or TRBV12-4 to TRBJ2-3; D may be TRBD1 (6 bases). This CDR3 comprises 14 residues. Trimming took 5 bases from V and 4 from J, leaving 13 bases between them. CDR3 sequence reads: CASSPPWGPDTQYF. In DNA, the CDR3 is TGTGCCAGCAGTCCCCCATGGGGGCCAGATACGCAGTATTTT.

J is TRBJ2-3 and V is TRBV20-1; possibly TRBD2 for D (6 bases). In germline, CDR1 is DFQATT, CDR2 SNEGSKA (reference sequence). V lost 5 bases and J lost 6, with 15 bases in between. This CDR3 has 13 amino acids. The DNA for the CDR3 is TGCAGTGCTTCCGGAGTGGGGAGGGATACGCAGTATTTT. This gives the protein CSASGVGRDTQYF.

The rearrangement uses TRBV7-2 and TRBJ2-1, with D perhaps TRBD1 (6 bases). This CDR3 is 12 amino acids long. V lost 0 bases, J lost 15 bases, and 12 bases lay in between. In germline, CDR1 is SGHTA, CDR2 FQGNSA. CDR3 sequence (DNA): TGTGCCAGCAGCTTAGCGGCAGGGGTTCCGTTCTTC. It is translated as CASSLAAGVPFF. The variable domain in full, with the rest retrieved from reference TRBV7-2 and TRBJ2-1, is GAGVSQSPSNKVTEKGKDVELRCDPISGHTALYWYRQSLGQGLEFLIYFQGNSAPDKSGLPSDRFSAERTGGSVSTLTIQRTQQEDSAVYLCASSLAAGVPFFGPGTRLTVL.

The CDR3 nucleotides are TGCAGTGCCGAAAGGCTAGCGGGGGACACAGATACGCAGTATTTT. Its protein product is CSAERLAGDTDTQYF. The genes are TRBV20-1 and TRBJ2-3; TRBD2 agrees at 10 bases. CDR1 DFQATT and CDR2 SNEGSKA come from the germline V gene (reference sequence). The CDR3 length is 15 residues. The V and J ends lost 6 bases and 2 bases, in that order; junction bases with no gene match: 8.

The chain is built from TRBV7-9 and TRBJ1-4, with 8 bases identical to TRBD1. The CDR3 runs 14 residues. Germline trimming cut 10 bases from V and 6 bases from J; bases unmatched to any gene: 10. Looked up from germline, CDR1 is SEHNR and CDR2 is FQNEAQ (reference sequence). Here the CDR3 DNA reads TGTGCCACCCGTAGGACAGGGATTGATGAAAAACTGTTTTTT. Amino acids: CATRRTGIDEKLFF.

The chain recombines TRBV12-3 or TRBV12-4 with TRBJ2-1; TRBD2 matches 13 bases. V lost 2 bases to trimming and J lost 7 bases; unmatched junction nucleotides: 5. This CDR3 is 16 amino acids long. This chain's CDR3 is CASSLRAGLAGNEQFF. For the CDR3, the DNA is TGTGCCAGCAGTTTAAGAGCGGGACTAGCGGGAAATGAGCAGTTCTTC.

This clonotype was counted only a few times. The chain joins TRBV12-3 or TRBV12-4 to TRBJ2-7; D gene uncertain. V was pared by 5 bases and J by 1 base, with 12 bases between. The CDR3 loop spans 14 amino acids. CDR3 in amino acids: CASSRATSSYEQYF. The CDR3 region has the DNA TGTGCCAGCAGTAGGGCTACCTCATCCTACGAGCAGTACTTC.

The chain carries TRBV27 and TRBJ2-1; possible D gene TRBD1, 6 bases. Matching the DNA end better, TRBJ2-7 makes the J call doubtful. Germline values: CDR1 MNHEY, CDR2 SMNVEV (reference sequence). The CDR3 covers 14 residues. The CDR3 sequence: CASRLQGSYNEQYF. The CDR3 nucleotides read TGTGCCAGCAGGCTACAGGGTTCCTACAATGAGCAGTACTTC.

This clonotype has a single count. The genes are TRBV20-1 and TRBJ1-1; 8 bases are a match to TRBD1. CDR3 size: 14 residues. J lost 8 bases, V lost 2 bases, and 10 bases had no gene match. Germline V lookup: CDR1 DFQATT, CDR2 SNEGSKA (reference sequence). This CDR3 reads CSARIPGQEAEAFF. For the CDR3, the DNA is TGCAGTGCTAGAATACCGGGACAGGAAGCAGAAGCTTTCTTT.

This clonotype showed up just a few times. CDR3 sequence: CSARGRDLYEQYF. The CDR3 nucleotides are TGCAGCGCCCGCGGCCGGGATCTGTACGAGCAGTACTTC. The chain links TRBV29-1 to TRBJ2-7, with TRBD2 as a possible D gene (5 bases). CDR1 and CDR2 from the germline V gene are SQVTM and ANQGSEA. Trimming removed 7 bases at V and 4 bases at J, with 17 bases between. The CDR3 spans 13 residues.

The table lists this clonotype with many counts. This chain's CDR3 is CSVDSLGRGYTF. The CDR3 DNA sequence: TGCAGCGTTGATAGCCTGGGACGGGGCTACACCTTC. The rearrangement links TRBV29-1 to TRBJ1-2; D is possibly TRBD1 (5 bases). With 3 bases removed from V and 8 bases from J, the gap between germline ends came to 13 bases. The CDR3 loop spans 12 amino acids. Germline CDR1 SQVTM, CDR2 ANQGSEA. The variable domain in full, completed from reference TRBV29-1 and TRBJ1-2, reads SAVISQKPSRDICQRGTSLTIQCQVDSQVTMMFWYRQQPGQSLTLIATANQGSEATYESGFVIDKFPISRPNLTFSTLTVSNMSPEDSSIYLCSVDSLGRGYTFGSGTRLTVV.

In its sample, this clonotype was seen a few times. This chain joins TRBV20-1 and TRBJ2-3, with 9 bases that match TRBD2. The junction had 7 bases not matched to a gene; V was cut back by 4 bases and J by 5 bases. Germline-derived CDR1 and CDR2 are DFQATT and SNEGSKA (reference sequence). The CDR3 is 14 residues long. The CDR3 DNA sequence: TGCAGTGCTACCCAAGCGGGAGGCATAGATACGCAGTATTTT. Translating it yields CSATQAGGIDTQYF.

J is TRBJ2-1 and V is TRBV10-3; 7 bases agree with TRBD1. Germline V gene sequence: CDR1 ENHRY, CDR2 SYGVKD. This CDR3 is 18 amino acids long. The junction had 13 bases not matched to a gene; V was cut back by 3 bases and J by 2 bases. CDR3 bases: TGTGCCATCAGTGATGGGACCCAGGGGGTTAGAGCCTACAATGAGCAGTTCTTC. Translation gives CAISDGTQGVRAYNEQFF.

The rearrangement uses TRBV11-2 and TRBJ2-7, with a possible D match to TRBD1 (6 bases). Germline V gene data show CDR1 as SGHAT and CDR2 as FQNNGV. V dropped 5 bases and J dropped 4 bases, with 18 bases sitting between them. The CDR3 is made up of 15 amino acids. In DNA, the CDR3 is TGTGCCAGCAGCCAACCCGTGTGGGGGCGTTACGAGCAGTACTTC. Its protein product is CASSQPVWGRYEQYF.

The rearrangement joins TRBV5-1 to TRBJ2-7; TRBD1 might be the D (5 bases). CDR1 and CDR2 from the germline V gene are SGHRS and YFSETQ. CDR3 length: 14 amino acids. Trimming took 1 base from V and 2 from J, leaving 10 bases between them. This CDR3 reads CASSLRAGTYEQYF. The CDR3 nucleotides read TGCGCCAGCAGCTTGAGGGCAGGGACCTACGAGCAGTACTTC.

The chain carries TRBV2 and TRBJ2-3; TRBD2 matches at 11 bases. Germline CDR1 and CDR2: SNHLY and FYNNEI. V dropped 10 bases and J dropped 6; count of bases not matched to a gene: 9. CDR3 length equals 14 residues. For the CDR3, the DNA is TGTGCCAAGGCTACTAGCGGGAGTTTCGATACGCAGTATTTT. Residues: CAKATSGSFDTQYF.

This clonotype was recorded at least ten times. This chain uses TRBV4-2 with TRBJ2-1; D gene ambiguous. Germline V gene lookup returns CDR1 LGHNA and CDR2 YNFKEQ. V shed 8 bases and J shed 4 bases, with 3 bases lying between them. The CDR3 contains 10 residues. CDR3 sequence (DNA): TGTGCCAGCGGATACAATGAGCAGTTCTTC. This codes for CASGYNEQFF.

This clonotype has more than one count but fewer than ten. The chain carries TRBV7-9 and TRBJ2-1; TRBD1 matches 12 bases. V lost 5 bases and J lost 6; bases outside the gene matches: 5. CDR3 size: 15 residues. The germline gives CDR1 SEHNR, CDR2 FQNEAQ (reference sequence). The CDR3 here is CASSLGTGGFNEQFF. The CDR3, as DNA: TGTGCCAGCAGCCTCGGGACAGGGGGCTTCAATGAGCAGTTCTTC.

This chain links TRBV11-2 with TRBJ2-7; D gene uncertain. V dropped 2 bases and J dropped 0 bases, with 11 bases sitting between them. Looked up from germline, CDR1 is SGHAT and CDR2 is FQNNGV. The CDR3 runs 15 residues. CDR3: CASSLIASSSYEQYF. CDR3 nucleotides: TGTGCCAGCAGCTTAATAGCTTCTAGCTCCTACGAGCAGTACTTC.

The chain combines TRBV10-3 with TRBJ1-2, with a tentative D call TRBD1 (5 bases). V was cut by 2 bases and J by 1 base, with 8 bases left in between. CDR3 length: 14 amino acids. The germline V gene has CDR1 ENHRY and CDR2 SYGVKD. The CDR3 spells CAISEMTVNYGYTF. Written as DNA, the CDR3 is TGTGCCATCAGTGAGATGACAGTTAACTATGGCTACACCTTC.

This chain connects TRBV6-1 to TRBJ1-2; TRBD1 might be the D (5 bases). V was shortened by 0 bases and J by 2 bases, with 22 bases between the two germline ends. The CDR3 runs 19 residues. Germline CDR1 and CDR2: MNHNS and SASEGT. The CDR3 DNA is TGTGCCAGCAGTGAAGCGCTTTTTGTCGCAGGGTCTAGGAACTATGGCTACACCTTC. Residues: CASSEALFVAGSRNYGYTF.

V is TRBV20-1 and J is TRBJ2-3; 15 bases are shared with TRBD2. Germline CDR1 and CDR2: DFQATT and SNEGSKA (reference sequence). The ends lost 7 bases at V and 4 bases at J; junction bases unmatched: 18. This CDR3 spans 19 amino acids. The CDR3 is CSGRGLAGGPSLVADTQYF. In DNA, the CDR3 is TGCAGTGGTAGGGGACTAGCGGGAGGACCCTCCCTAGTCGCAGATACGCAGTATTTT.

About this clonotype itself: One end of the junction fails to match germline, which may point to a read error. J is TRBJ2-6 and V is TRBV11-2, with D unclear. The CDR3 contains 14 residues. The germline gives CDR1 SGHAT, CDR2 FQNNGV. As DNA, the CDR3 is TGTGCCAGCAGCTTATTCTCTGGGACCAACGTCCTGACTTTC. It codes for CASSLFSGTNVLTF.

Of note for this clonotype: Just one base apart from a much larger clone, this may be a read error. The chain employs TRBV5-6 and TRBJ2-1; the match to TRBD2 covers 7 bases. The CDR3 is made up of 16 amino acids. Germline CDR1 SGHDT, CDR2 YYEEEE. J was trimmed by 1 base and V by 4 bases; bases with no gene match: 8. CDR3 amino acids: CASSPRTGLSYNEQFF. DNA of the CDR3: TGTGCCAGCAGCCCAAGGACGGGACTATCCTACAATGAGCAGTTCTTC. Drawing the rest from reference TRBV5-6 and TRBJ2-1, the complete variable domain is DAGVTQSPTHLIKTRGQQVTLRCSPKSGHDTVSWYQQALGQGPQFIFQYYEEEERQRGNFPDRFSGHQFPNYSSELNVNALLLGDSALYLCASSPRTGLSYNEQFFGPGTRLTVL.